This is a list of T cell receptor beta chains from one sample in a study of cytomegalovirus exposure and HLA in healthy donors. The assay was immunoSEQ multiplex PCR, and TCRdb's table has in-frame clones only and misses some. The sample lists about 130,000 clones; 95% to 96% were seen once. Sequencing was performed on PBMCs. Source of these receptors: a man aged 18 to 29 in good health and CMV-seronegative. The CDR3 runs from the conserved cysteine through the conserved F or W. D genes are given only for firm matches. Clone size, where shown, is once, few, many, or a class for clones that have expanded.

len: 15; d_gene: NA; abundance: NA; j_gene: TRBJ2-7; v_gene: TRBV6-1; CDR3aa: CASRGGFTGYYEQYF; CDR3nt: TGTGCCAGCAGAGGGGGATTTACAGGCTACTACGAGCAGTACTTC
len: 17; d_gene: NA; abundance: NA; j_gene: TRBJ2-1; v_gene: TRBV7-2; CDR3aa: CASSLYGSGSSYNEQFF; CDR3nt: TGTGCCAGCAGCTTATACGGGAGTGGGAGCTCCTACAATGAGCAGTTCTTC
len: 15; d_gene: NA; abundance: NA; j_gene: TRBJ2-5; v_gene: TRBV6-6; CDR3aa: CASSYTGVELGTQYF; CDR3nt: TGTGCCAGCAGTTACACGGGGGTCGAGCTTGGGACCCAGTACTTC
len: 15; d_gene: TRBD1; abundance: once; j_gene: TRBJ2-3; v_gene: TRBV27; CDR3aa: CASSLEGQGTDTQYF; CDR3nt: TGTGCCAGCAGTTTAGAGGGACAGGGCACAGATACGCAGTATTTT
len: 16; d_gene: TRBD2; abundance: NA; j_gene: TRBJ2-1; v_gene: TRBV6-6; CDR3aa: CASSRSGIWSYNEQFF; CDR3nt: TGTGCCAGCAGTCGAAGCGGGATCTGGTCCTACAATGAGCAGTTCTTC
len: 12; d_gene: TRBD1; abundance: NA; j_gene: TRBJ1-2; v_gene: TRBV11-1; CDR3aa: CASSQAGQGCAF; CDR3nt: TGTGCCAGCAGCCAGGCGGGACAGGGTTGCGCCTTC
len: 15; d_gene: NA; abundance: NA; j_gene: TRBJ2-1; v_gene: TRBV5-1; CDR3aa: CASSLGSSSYNEQFF; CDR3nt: TGCGCCAGCAGCTTGGGATCTAGCTCCTACAATGAGCAGTTCTTC
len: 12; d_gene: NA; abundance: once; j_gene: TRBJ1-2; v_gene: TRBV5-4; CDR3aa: CASSANYYGYTF; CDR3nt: TGTGCCAGCAGCGCCAACTACTATGGCTACACCTTC
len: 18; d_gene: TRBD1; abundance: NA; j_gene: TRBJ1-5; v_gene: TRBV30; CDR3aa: CAWSVPTSWTGSNQPQHF; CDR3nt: TGTGCCTGGAGTGTACCTACGAGTTGGACAGGGAGCAATCAGCCCCAGCATTTT
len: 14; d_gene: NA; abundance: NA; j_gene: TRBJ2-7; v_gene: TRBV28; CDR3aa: CASTVGGASYEQYF; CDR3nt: TGTGCCAGCACCGTAGGGGGGGCTTCCTACGAGCAGTACTTC
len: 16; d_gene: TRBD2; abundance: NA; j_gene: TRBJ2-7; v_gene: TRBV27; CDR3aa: CASSGTSGRISYEQYF; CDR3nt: TGTGCCAGCAGTGGGACTAGCGGGAGGATCTCCTACGAGCAGTACTTC
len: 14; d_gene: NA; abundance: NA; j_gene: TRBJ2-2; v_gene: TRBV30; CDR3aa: CAWSVGANTGELFF; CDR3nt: TGTGCCTGGAGTGTGGGAGCTAACACCGGGGAGCTGTTTTTT
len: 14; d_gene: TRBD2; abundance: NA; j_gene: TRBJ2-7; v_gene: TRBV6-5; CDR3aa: CASNGGLAGDEQYF; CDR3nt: TGTGCCAGCAATGGGGGACTAGCGGGAGACGAGCAGTACTTC
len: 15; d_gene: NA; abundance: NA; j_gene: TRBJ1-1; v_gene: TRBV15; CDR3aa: CATSRDQASNTEAFF; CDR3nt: TGTGCCACCAGCAGAGATCAGGCCTCGAACACTGAAGCTTTCTTT
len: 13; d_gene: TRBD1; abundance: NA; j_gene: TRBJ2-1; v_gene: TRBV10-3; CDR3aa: CATSSTDRGRQFF; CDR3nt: TGTGCCACCAGCTCTACAGACAGGGGTAGGCAGTTCTTC
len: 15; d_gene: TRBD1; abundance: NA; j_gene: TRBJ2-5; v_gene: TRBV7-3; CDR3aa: CASSLTRDRQETQYF; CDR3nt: TGTGCCAGCAGCTTAACCCGGGACAGACAAGAGACCCAGTACTTC
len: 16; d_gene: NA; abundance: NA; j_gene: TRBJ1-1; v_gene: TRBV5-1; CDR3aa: CASSLGQGHPNTEAFF; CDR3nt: TGCGCCAGCAGCTTGGGCCAGGGACACCCGAACACTGAAGCTTTCTTT
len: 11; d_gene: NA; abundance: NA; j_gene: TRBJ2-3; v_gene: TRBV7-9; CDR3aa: CASSQSDTQYF; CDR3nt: TGTGCCAGCAGCCAGTCGGATACGCAGTATTTT
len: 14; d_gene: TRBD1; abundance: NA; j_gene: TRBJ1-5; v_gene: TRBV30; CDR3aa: CPQPDDRGGQPQHF; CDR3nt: TGTCCCCAGCCGGACGACAGGGGCGGTCAGCCCCAGCATTTT
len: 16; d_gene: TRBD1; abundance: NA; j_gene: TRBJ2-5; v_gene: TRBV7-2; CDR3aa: CASRLSPGTGEETQYF; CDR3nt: TGTGCCAGCAGACTCTCTCCCGGGACAGGGGAAGAGACCCAGTACTTC
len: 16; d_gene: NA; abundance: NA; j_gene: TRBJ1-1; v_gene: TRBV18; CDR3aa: CASSRETGFELTEAFF; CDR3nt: TGTGCCAGCTCCCGAGAGACGGGGTTCGAACTAACTGAAGCTTTCTTT
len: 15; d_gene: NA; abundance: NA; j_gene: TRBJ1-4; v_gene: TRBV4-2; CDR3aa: CASSPGGDLNEKLFF; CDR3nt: TGTGCCAGCAGCCCCGGGGGGGATCTAAATGAAAAACTGTTTTTT
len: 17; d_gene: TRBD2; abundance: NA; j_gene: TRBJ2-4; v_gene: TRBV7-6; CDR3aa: CASSLSAGGGGGNIQYF; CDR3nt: TGTGCCAGCAGCTTATCAGCGGGAGGAGGGGGCGGAAACATTCAGTACTTC
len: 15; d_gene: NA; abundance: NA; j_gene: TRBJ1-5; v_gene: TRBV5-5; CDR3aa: CASSLDGGSNQPQHF; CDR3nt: TGTGCCAGCAGCTTGGATGGGGGCAGCAATCAGCCCCAGCATTTT
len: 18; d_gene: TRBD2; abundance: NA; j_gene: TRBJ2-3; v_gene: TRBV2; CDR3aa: CASSYLLLAGGPPDTQYF; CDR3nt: TGTGCCAGCAGTTACCTTCTGTTGGCGGGAGGGCCCCCAGATACGCAGTATTTT
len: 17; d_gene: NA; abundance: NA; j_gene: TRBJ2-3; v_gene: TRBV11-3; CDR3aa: CASSLTGHFSSTDTQYF; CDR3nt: TGTGCCAGCAGCCTAACAGGGCACTTCTCTAGCACAGATACGCAGTATTTT
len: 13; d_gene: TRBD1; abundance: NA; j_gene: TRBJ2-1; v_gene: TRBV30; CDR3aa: CAWSWTGYNEQFF; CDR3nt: TGTGCCTGGAGTTGGACAGGATACAATGAGCAGTTCTTC
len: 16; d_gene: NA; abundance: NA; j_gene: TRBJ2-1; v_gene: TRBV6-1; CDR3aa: CASSERRRGAPNEQFF; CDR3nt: TGTGCCAGCAGTGAACGAAGGCGGGGAGCTCCCAATGAGCAGTTCTTC
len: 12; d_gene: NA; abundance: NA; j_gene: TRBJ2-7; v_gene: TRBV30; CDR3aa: CAWSRGNYEQYF; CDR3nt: TGTGCCTGGAGTCGGGGAAACTACGAGCAGTACTTC
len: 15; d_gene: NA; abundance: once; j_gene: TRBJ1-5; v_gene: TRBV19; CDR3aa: CASSIVPGGNQPQHF; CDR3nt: TGTGCCAGTAGTATAGTCCCAGGGGGCAATCAGCCCCAGCATTTT
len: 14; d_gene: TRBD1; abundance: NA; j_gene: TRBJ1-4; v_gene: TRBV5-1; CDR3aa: CASSPDRAYEKLFF; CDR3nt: TGCGCCAGCAGCCCCGACAGGGCTTACGAAAAACTGTTTTTT
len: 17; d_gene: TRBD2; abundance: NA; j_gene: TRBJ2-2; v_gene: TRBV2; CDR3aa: CASREDLAAINTGELFF; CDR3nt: TGTGCCAGCAGAGAAGATCTAGCGGCAATAAACACCGGGGAGCTGTTTTTT
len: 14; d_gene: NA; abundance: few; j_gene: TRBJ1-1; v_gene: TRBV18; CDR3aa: CASSPPIGATEAFF; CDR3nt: TGTGCCAGCTCACCACCGATAGGGGCCACTGAAGCTTTCTTT
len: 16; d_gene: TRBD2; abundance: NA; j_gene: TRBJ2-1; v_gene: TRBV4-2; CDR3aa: CASSQDGGSSYNEQFF; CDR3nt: TGTGCCAGCAGCCAAGATGGCGGGAGCTCCTACAATGAGCAGTTCTTC
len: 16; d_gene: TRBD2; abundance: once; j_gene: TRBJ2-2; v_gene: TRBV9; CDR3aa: CASSPRTSGRFGELFF; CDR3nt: TGTGCCAGCAGCCCCCGGACTAGCGGGAGGTTCGGGGAGCTGTTTTTT
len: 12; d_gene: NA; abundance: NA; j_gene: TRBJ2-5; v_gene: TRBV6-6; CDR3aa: CASSRGRETQYF; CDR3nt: TGTGCCAGCAGCCGAGGCCGCGAGACCCAGTACTTC
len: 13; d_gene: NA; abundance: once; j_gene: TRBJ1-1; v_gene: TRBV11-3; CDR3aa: CASSLEGSTEAFF; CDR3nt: TGTGCCAGCAGCTTGGAAGGGAGTACTGAAGCTTTCTTT
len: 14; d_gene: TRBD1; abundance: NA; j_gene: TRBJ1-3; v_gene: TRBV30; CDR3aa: CAWSGRGRMDTIYF; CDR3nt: TGTGCCTGGAGTGGGAGGGGGCGAATGGACACCATATATTTT
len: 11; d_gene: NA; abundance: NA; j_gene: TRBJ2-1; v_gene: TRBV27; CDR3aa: CASSSSGWQFF; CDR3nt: TGTGCCAGCAGTTCAAGCGGGTGGCAGTTCTTC
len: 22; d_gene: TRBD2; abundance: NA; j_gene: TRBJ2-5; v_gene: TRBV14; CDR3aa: CASSQDLIGVRGGHQGQETQYF; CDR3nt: TGTGCCAGCAGCCAAGATCTAATCGGAGTTCGGGGGGGACACCAAGGCCAAGAGACCCAGTACTTC
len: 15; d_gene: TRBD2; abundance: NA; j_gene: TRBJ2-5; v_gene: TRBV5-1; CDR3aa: CASSLTSGIAETQYF; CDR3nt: TGCGCCAGCAGCTTAACTAGCGGGATTGCGGAGACCCAGTACTTC
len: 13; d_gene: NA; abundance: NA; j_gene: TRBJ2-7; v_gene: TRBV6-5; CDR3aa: CASRRTGTYEQYF; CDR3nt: TGTGCCAGCAGACGAACCGGGACCTACGAGCAGTACTTC